This entry lists 15 T cell receptor beta chains sequenced from one sample in a study of T cells in localized non-small cell lung cancer. Method: immunoSEQ multiplex PCR; TCRdb's copy keeps in-frame clones and lacks some. The sample has about 82,000 clones, roughly 75% seen once. Sequences were derived from PBMCs, sampled before any cancer treatment. These receptors were obtained from a man aged 35 to 69 with stage II squamous cell lung carcinoma.

The chain links TRBV2 to TRBJ2-1; the match to TRBD1 covers 8 bases. This CDR3 has 14 residues. Trimming at V came to 7 bases and at J to 5 bases, leaving 7 bases not matched to a gene. CDR1 is SNHLY and CDR2 is FYNNEI in the germline V gene. CDR3 bases: TGTGCCAGCACCGATGGACAGGGCAACAATGAGCAGTTCTTC. It translates to CASTDGQGNNEQFF. Combining the CDR3 with reference TRBV2 and TRBJ2-1 gives the whole variable domain EPEVTQTPSHQVTQMGQEVILRCVPISNHLYFYWYRQILGQKVEFLVSFYNNEISEKSEIFDDQFSVERPDGSNFTLKIRSTKLEDSAMYFCASTDGQGNNEQFFGPGTRLTVL.

The rearrangement links TRBV6-6 to TRBJ1-1; D might be TRBD1 (6 bases). The CDR3 consists of 15 residues. Germline CDR1 and CDR2: MNHNY and SVGAGI (reference sequence). The ends were cut back, 5 bases at V and 4 bases at J, with 17 bases in the middle. The CDR3: CASSTPRAQGTEAFF. CDR3 nucleotide sequence: TGTGCCAGCAGTACCCCTCGGGCACAGGGCACTGAAGCTTTCTTT.

This clone was observed a single time. The rearrangement joins TRBV10-3 to TRBJ1-1, with no clear D. This CDR3 is 13 amino acids long. Per the germline V gene, CDR1 is ENHRY and CDR2 is SYGVKD. Trimming stripped 7 bases from V and 0 bases from J, with 9 bases between. The CDR3 here is CAINDRMNTEAFF. Here the CDR3 DNA reads TGTGCCATCAATGACCGTATGAACACTGAAGCTTTCTTT.

CDR3 sequence (DNA): TGTGCCAGCAGTGGCCTTGGGGTCCGGAATGAGCAGTTCTTC. This sequence encodes CASSGLGVRNEQFF. This sequence joins TRBV25-1 and TRBJ2-1; no reliable D call. V was clipped by 4 bases and J by 7 bases, with 14 bases between them. The germline V gene encodes CDR1 MGHDK and CDR2 SYGVNS. The CDR3 runs to 14 residues.

The V gene is TRBV6-6, the J gene TRBJ1-5; D unresolved. This CDR3 spans 12 amino acids. Germline assignment: CDR1 MNHNY and CDR2 SVGAGI (reference sequence). Trimming stripped 0 bases from V and 7 bases from J, with 4 bases between. This CDR3 is CASSYSEQPQHF. The CDR3 DNA follows: TGTGCCAGCAGTTACTCAGAGCAGCCCCAGCATTTT.

The J gene is TRBJ2-1, the V gene TRBV7-9; TRBD2 matches 7 bases. The germline V gene encodes CDR1 SEHNR and CDR2 FQNEAQ (reference sequence). V gave up 6 bases and J gave up 5 bases; unmatched junction bases: 4. There are 13 residues in the CDR3. The CDR3 DNA reads TGTGCCAGCAGGCCTAGCGGTAACAATGAGCAGTTCTTC. It codes for CASRPSGNNEQFF.

The J gene is TRBJ2-6, the V gene TRBV28, with D possibly matching TRBD1 (6 bases). The germline CDR1 and CDR2 sequences are MDHEN and SYDVKM. The V and J ends lost 5 bases and 4 bases respectively, with 15 bases between them. The CDR3 runs 16 residues. DNA of the CDR3: TGTGCCAGCAGTCACAGGGTATCGTCCGGGGCCAACGTCCTGACTTTC. Its protein product is CASSHRVSSGANVLTF. The full variable domain, in which reference TRBV28 and TRBJ2-6 provide the parts outside the CDR3, is DVKVTQSSRYLVKRTGEKVFLECVQDMDHENMFWYRQDPGLGLRLIYFSYDVKMKEKGDIPEGYSVSREKKERFSLILESASTNQTSMYLCASSHRVSSGANVLTFGAGSRLTVL.

The gene calls are TRBV19 and TRBJ2-5; D not resolved. From germline, CDR1 is LNHDA and CDR2 SQIVND (reference sequence). There are 13 residues in the CDR3. The ends were cut back, 5 bases at V and 1 base at J, with 8 bases in the middle. The chain's CDR3 is CASSRAAQETQYF. In DNA, the CDR3 is TGTGCCAGTAGTCGAGCCGCCCAAGAGACCCAGTACTTC. The variable domain in full, with the rest retrieved from reference TRBV19 and TRBJ2-5, is DGGITQSPKYLFRKEGQNVTLSCEQNLNHDAMYWYRQDPGQGLRLIYYSQIVNDFQKGDIAEGYSVSREKKESFPLTVTSAQKNPTAFYLCASSRAAQETQYFGPGTRLLVL.

The rearrangement links TRBV4-1 to TRBJ1-2; no reliable D call. V lost 1 base, J lost 3 bases, and 15 bases lay in between. The CDR3 runs to 16 residues. Germline lookup yields CDR1 MGHRA and CDR2 YSYEKL. CDR3 protein: CASSQALGVRDYGYTF. In DNA, the CDR3 is TGCGCCAGCAGCCAAGCACTCGGAGTGAGGGACTATGGCTACACCTTC.

V is TRBV7-6 and J is TRBJ2-3; tentatively, D is TRBD2 (5 bases). V was cut by 2 bases and J by 1 base, with 16 bases left in between. CDR1 SGHVS and CDR2 FNYEAQ come from the germline V gene. The CDR3 covers 17 residues. The CDR3 DNA follows: TGTGCCAGCAGCTTATCGGTCGAAGGGAGTGGCACAGATACGCAGTATTTT. It translates to CASSLSVEGSGTDTQYF.

Comments on this clone: This same CDR3 is encoded by further DNA sequences in the sample. The V and J genes are TRBV5-4 and TRBJ2-2; D call uncertain. CDR1 is SGHNT and CDR2 is YYREEE in the germline V gene (reference sequence). This CDR3 contains 12 residues. The germline V and J ends were trimmed by 0 bases and 8 bases, with 5 bases remaining between them. CDR3 sequence reads: CASSLEVGELFF. The CDR3 coding sequence is TGTGCCAGCAGCTTGGAGGTGGGGGAGCTGTTTTTT.

The rearrangement joins TRBV6-5 to TRBJ2-7; unclear D gene. Germline CDR1 is MNHEY and CDR2 is SVGAGI. CDR3 size: 13 residues. V was pared by 4 bases and J by 3 bases, with 10 bases between. Here the CDR3 DNA reads TGTGCCAGCAGTTCAGGAAATCGCTACGAGCAGTACTTC. It specifies CASSSGNRYEQYF.

The chain couples TRBV11-2 to TRBJ2-3; D ambiguous. The ends were cut back, 5 bases at V and 2 bases at J, with 2 bases in the middle. From germline, CDR1 is SGHAT and CDR2 FQNNGV. This CDR3 comprises 11 residues. CDR3 protein: CASSLTDTQYF. The CDR3 DNA is TGTGCCAGCAGCCTCACAGATACGCAGTATTTT.

The chain joins TRBV28 to TRBJ2-7; 14 nucleotides align to TRBD2. The germline gives CDR1 MDHEN, CDR2 SYDVKM. This CDR3 has 17 amino acids. The J segment lost 1 base and the V segment lost 6 bases, leaving 8 bases of the junction unmatched. CDR3 DNA: TGTGCCAGCAGGGGTGCGGGACTAGCGGGAGTATCCTACGAGCAGTACTTC. Its protein is CASRGAGLAGVSYEQYF.

The chain recombines TRBV5-5 with TRBJ1-4, with a tentative D call TRBD1 (5 bases). This CDR3 contains 13 residues. Germline loops: CDR1 SGHKS, CDR2 YYEKEE (reference sequence). The V and J ends lost 5 bases and 4 bases respectively, with 9 bases between them. The CDR3 DNA follows: TGTGCCAGCAGGTGGGGGTTTAATGAAAAACTGTTTTTT. Protein: CASRWGFNEKLFF. Full variable domain (rest looked up from reference TRBV5-5 and TRBJ1-4): DAGVTQSPTHLIKTRGQQVTLRCSPISGHKSVSWYQQVLGQGPQFIFQYYEKEERGRGNFPDRFSARQFPNYSSELNVNALLLGDSALYLCASRWGFNEKLFFGSGTQLSVL.